This T cell receptor beta chain was obtained from a study of T cells in Graves' hyperthyroidism and ophthalmopathy. V was trimmed by 5 bases and J by 3 bases, leaving 10 bases between them. Germline CDR1 reads MDHEN; CDR2 reads SYDVKM. The CDR3 is 13 amino acids. This clonotype was found many times. There were TCR beta CDR3 regions amplified from RNA transcripts. The TCR CDR3 first-round RT-PCR relied on the HTBI primer set. Each CDR3 protein is one row after TCRdb ran MiXCR on the multiplex PCR reads. The top ten clones hold around 7% of a sample with approximately 600,000 distinct CDR3 sequences, approximately 15% of them seen once.

Sequencing used blood. This rearrangement joins TRBV28 to TRBJ1-2; D not resolved. The source of this sequence is a woman younger than 30 with Graves' ophthalmopathy. Here the CDR3 DNA reads TGTGCCAGCAGTCCTCAACCACACTATGGCTACACCTTC. Translation gives CASSPQPHYGYTF.